One and the same sample provided the 15 T cell receptor beta chains below, sequenced in a study of CD8 T cells in ankylosing spondylitis. TCRdb re-analysed the 5' RACE reads in MiXCR, keeping a single row per CDR3 protein. In the table there are roughly 35,000 distinct CDR3 sequences, around 15% of which are singletons. Sequences were obtained from synovial fluid, either unsorted or a sorted T cell fraction (not recorded which). The source is a male donor with ankylosing spondylitis.

This chain connects TRBV10-3 to TRBJ2-1; D unclear. Trimming removed 0 bases from V and 3 bases from J, with 9 bases in between. The CDR3 has 15 residues. Germline V gene data show CDR1 as ENHRY and CDR2 as SYGVKD. This CDR3 is CAISESETSYNEQFF. The DNA of the CDR3 is TGTGCCATCAGTGAGTCAGAGACAAGCTACAATGAGCAGTTCTTC.

This clonotype appeared many times. The chain joins TRBV28 to TRBJ1-2; D not resolved. Germline lookup yields CDR1 MDHEN and CDR2 SYDVKM. The length of the CDR3 is 14 residues. Deletions cut 3 bases from V and 2 bases from J, with 10 bases between. CDR3 in amino acids: CASSLSVGNYGYTF. The CDR3 DNA sequence: TGTGCCAGCAGTTTGTCAGTGGGGAACTATGGCTACACCTTC.

This clonotype has a count of ten or more. This chain joins TRBV7-9 and TRBJ1-2; D may be TRBD1 (6 bases). The CDR3 length is 13 residues. Germline loops: CDR1 SEHNR, CDR2 FQNEAQ (reference sequence). Deletions cut 5 bases from V and 9 bases from J, with 16 bases between. This CDR3 is CASSPPDSGRYTF. For the CDR3, the DNA is TGTGCCAGCAGCCCCCCGGACAGCGGGCGCTACACCTTC.

This clonotype was seen more than once but under ten times. J is TRBJ2-7 and V is TRBV4-3, with TRBD2 as a possible D gene (5 bases). Germline lookup yields CDR1 LGHNA and CDR2 YSLEER. This CDR3 has 13 amino acids. Trimming pared 5 bases from V and 2 bases from J, leaving 10 bases between. CDR3 nucleotides: TGCGCCAGCAGCAACGGGAAAACCTACGAGCAGTACTTC. Its protein is CASSNGKTYEQYF.

This clonotype was seen at least ten times. The chain joins TRBV10-3 to TRBJ2-2; D is undetermined. CDR1 is ENHRY, CDR2 SYGVKD, per germline. Trimming took 0 bases from V and 2 from J, leaving 10 bases between them. There are 16 residues in the CDR3. CDR3 DNA: TGTGCCATCAGTGAGTCGAAAAGGGCTAACACCGGGGAGCTGTTTTTT. Protein sequence: CAISESKRANTGELFF.

This clonotype was seen repeatedly, ten times or more. The V and J genes are TRBV20-1 and TRBJ2-4, with 7 bases aligning to TRBD1. This CDR3 contains 13 residues. The ends lost 3 bases at V and 3 bases at J; junction bases unmatched: 2. Germline V lookup: CDR1 DFQATT, CDR2 SNEGSKA (reference sequence). CDR3 residues: CSASPGGKNIQYF. DNA of the CDR3: TGCAGTGCTAGTCCAGGGGGCAAAAACATTCAGTACTTC.

The rearrangement joins TRBV7-9 to TRBJ1-1, with D possibly TRBD1 on 5 matching bases. The length of the CDR3 is 13 residues. V was shortened by 5 bases and J by 8 bases, with 15 bases between the two germline ends. CDR1 is SEHNR and CDR2 is FQNEAQ in the germline V gene (reference sequence). CDR3 region: CASSLGPRREAFF. Here the CDR3 DNA reads TGTGCCAGCAGCCTGGGACCACGCCGGGAAGCTTTCTTT. Supplemented by reference TRBV7-9 and TRBJ1-1, the full variable domain reads DTGVSQNPRHKITKRGQNVTFRCDPISEHNRLYWYRQTLGQGPEFLTYFQNEAQLEKSRLLSDRFSAERPKGSFSTLEIQRTEQGDSAMYLCASSLGPRREAFFGQGTRLTVV.

There are a few counts of this clonotype. The chain carries TRBV15 and TRBJ1-4; D may be TRBD1 (5 bases). V was cut by 0 bases and J by 7 bases, with 9 bases left in between. The germline gives CDR1 LNHNV, CDR2 YYDKDF (reference sequence). The CDR3 spans 14 residues. The CDR3 DNA reads TGTGCCACCAGCAGAGATCGGGGGGTTGAAAAACTGTTTTTT. As protein: CATSRDRGVEKLFF.

This rearrangement joins TRBV6-2 or TRBV6-3 to TRBJ2-3; D is possibly TRBD2 (5 bases). In germline, CDR1 is MNHEY, CDR2 SVGEGT. The CDR3 runs to 14 residues. V was pared by 7 bases and J by 6 bases, with 17 bases between. The CDR3 DNA reads TGTGCCAGCACCGACAAGAGGGAGATCGATACGCAGTATTTT. Protein: CASTDKREIDTQYF.

This clonotype was observed many times. The rearrangement links TRBV29-1 to TRBJ2-1, with 12 bases matching TRBD2. Unmatched junction bases numbered 6, after V lost 3 bases and J lost 3 bases. There are 16 residues in the CDR3. Germline-derived CDR1 and CDR2 are SQVTM and ANQGSEA. The DNA of the CDR3 is TGCAGCGTTGAGGGACAGACTAGCGGGAGCTACAATGAGCAGTTCTTC. It codes for CSVEGQTSGSYNEQFF.

This clonotype came up many times. The chain employs TRBV4-2 and TRBJ2-7; tentatively, D is TRBD1 (5 bases). The CDR3 sequence is 14 residues long. Germline assignment: CDR1 LGHNA and CDR2 YNFKEQ. V gave up 4 bases and J gave up 2 bases, with 12 bases separating them. CDR3 nucleotides: TGTGCCAGCAGCCCAGGGCCTAGGGCCTACGAGCAGTACTTC. This sequence encodes CASSPGPRAYEQYF.

The table lists this clonotype with many counts. The genes are TRBV5-4 and TRBJ2-4; 13 nucleotides agree with TRBD2. The junction had 8 bases not matched to a gene; V was cut back by 2 bases and J by 0 bases. Germline CDR1 and CDR2: SGHNT and YYREEE (reference sequence). The CDR3 extends over 19 amino acids. The CDR3 coding sequence is TGTGCCAGCAGCTTACTACTAGCGGGGGGGCCAGGAGCCAAAAACATTCAGTACTTC. This sequence encodes CASSLLLAGGPGAKNIQYF. Full variable domain (rest looked up from reference TRBV5-4 and TRBJ2-4): ETGVTQSPTHLIKTRGQQVTLRCSSQSGHNTVSWYQQALGQGPQFIFQYYREEENGRGNFPPRFSGLQFPNYSSELNVNALELDDSALYLCASSLLLAGGPGAKNIQYFGAGTRLSVL.

This clonotype has only a few counts. The chain has TRBV28 and TRBJ2-3; D perhaps matches TRBD2 (6 bases). V was cut by 3 bases and J by 6 bases, with 19 bases left in between. The CDR3 has 16 amino acids. Germline V gene data show CDR1 as MDHEN and CDR2 as SYDVKM. CDR3 DNA: TGTGCCAGCAGTTTCGTTGGGAGGATGGCGGCGGATACGCAGTATTTT. It encodes CASSFVGRMAADTQYF.

The J gene is TRBJ2-1, the V gene TRBV10-2; 10 bases fit TRBD2. V shed 7 bases, J shed 6 bases, and the junction held 21 bases outside the gene matches. This CDR3 spans 19 amino acids. The germline gives CDR1 WSHSY, CDR2 SAAADI. CDR3 coding DNA: TGCGCCAGCACTGGGTCGGGACTAGCGACGCCCGGGCGCCGCAATGAGCAGTTCTTC. As protein: CASTGSGLATPGRRNEQFF.

This clonotype was seen more than once but under ten times. The J gene is TRBJ1-5, the V gene TRBV20-1, with TRBD1 matching over 10 bases. V was clipped by 0 bases and J by 4 bases; unmatched bases: 3. From germline, CDR1 is DFQATT and CDR2 SNEGSKA (reference sequence). The CDR3 contains 15 residues. The CDR3 is CSARDWTGGNQPQHF. The CDR3 DNA reads as TGCAGTGCTAGAGATTGGACAGGGGGTAATCAGCCCCAGCATTTT.